A single sample gave rise to the 13 T cell receptor beta chains below, sequenced in a study of blood T cell repertoires in COVID-19. Profiled with immunoSEQ multiplex PCR; TCRdb holds only in-frame clones, not every one. The sample lists around 16,000 clones, roughly 80% occurring once. Sequenced input: peripheral blood. The source of these receptors is a man aged 70-80 years with active or convalescent COVID-19.

The chain has TRBV15 and TRBJ1-3, with no clear D. Per the germline V gene, CDR1 is LNHNV and CDR2 is YYDKDF (reference sequence). V dropped 0 bases and J dropped 0 bases, with 12 bases sitting between them. The length of the CDR3 is 17 residues. CDR3 in DNA: TGTGCCACCAGCAGAGATCGTTCAGGCTTCTCTGGAAACACCATATATTTT. It yields the protein CATSRDRSGFSGNTIYF.

The chain combines TRBV21-1 with TRBJ1-5; the table's D call, TRBD1, was not checked against the DNA. TRBV21-1 is an annotated pseudogene. This CDR3 has 15 residues. The CDR3 here is CASSDAGGSNQPQHF. The DNA for the CDR3 is TGTGCCAGCAGCGATGCAGGGGGAAGCAATCAGCCCCAGCATTTT.

The chain couples TRBV5-4 to TRBJ1-2; 9 bases align to TRBD1. Germline V lookup: CDR1 SGHNT, CDR2 YYREEE (reference sequence). Unmatched junction bases numbered 6, after V lost 4 bases and J lost 2 bases. The CDR3 runs to 15 residues. The CDR3 spells CASSPSGTGNYGYTF. The CDR3 coding sequence is TGTGCCAGCAGCCCATCCGGGACAGGGAACTATGGCTACACCTTC.

The chain links TRBV28 to TRBJ1-5, with D perhaps matching TRBD1 (6 bases). Germline V gene sequence: CDR1 MDHEN, CDR2 SYDVKM. CDR3 length: 14 residues. Between the trimmed V and J ends, which lost 5 bases and 9 bases, there was a span of 17 bases. The DNA for the CDR3 is TGTGCCAGCAGTGCCCCAGGGGAGCGTCGGCCCCAGCATTTT. Translating it yields CASSAPGERRPQHF.

The chain carries TRBV6-6 and TRBJ2-5; D is perhaps TRBD1 (5 bases). CDR1 is MNHNY, CDR2 SVGAGI, per germline (reference sequence). This CDR3 is 13 amino acids long. Trimming took off 2 bases at V and 2 bases at J, with 6 bases between the two ends. DNA of the CDR3: TGTGCCAGCAGTTACGACAGACAAGAGACCCAGTACTTC. Protein sequence: CASSYDRQETQYF.

This clone was observed a handful of times. The chain joins TRBV29-1 to TRBJ2-1; D remains ambiguous. The germline V gene encodes CDR1 SQVTM and CDR2 ANQGSEA. The V gene lost 7 bases and the J gene lost 9 bases, with 13 bases spanning the gap. The CDR3 contains 11 residues. The CDR3: CSARGFREQFF. The DNA for the CDR3 is TGCAGCGCAAGAGGCTTCCGTGAGCAGTTCTTC.

The chain links TRBV9 to TRBJ2-3, with TRBD2 identical over 10 bases. After removal of 0 bases from V and 2 bases from J, the junction contained 3 bases not matched to a gene. CDR1 is SGDLS and CDR2 is YYNGEE in the germline V gene. This CDR3 spans 16 amino acids. CDR3 protein: CASSVATSGTTDTQYF. CDR3 in DNA: TGTGCCAGCAGCGTAGCTACTAGCGGGACCACAGATACGCAGTATTTT.

The chain is built from TRBV10-2 and TRBJ1-1; weak D call: TRBD1 (6 bases). This CDR3 comprises 15 residues. Germline V CDR1 and CDR2: WSHSY, SAAADI. The ends were cut back, 2 bases at V and 0 bases at J, with 10 bases in the middle. The CDR3 region is CASSETGLMNTEAFF. The CDR3 region has the DNA TGCGCCAGCAGTGAGACAGGGTTGATGAACACTGAAGCTTTCTTT.

V usage is TRBV7-2 and J usage is TRBJ2-7; 7 positions match TRBD2. The V gene end was trimmed by 0 bases and the J gene end by 6 bases; junction bases not matched to a gene: 5. The CDR3 sequence is 14 residues long. Germline V gives CDR1 SGHTA, CDR2 FQGNSA. The CDR3 coding sequence is TGTGCCAGCAGCTTAGCATTCGGGGGGTTCGAGCAGTACTTC. Translating gives CASSLAFGGFEQYF.

The V gene is TRBV7-2, the J gene TRBJ2-7, with 10 bases aligning to TRBD2. J was trimmed by 3 bases and V by 5 bases; bases with no gene match: 7. The germline V gene has CDR1 SGHTA and CDR2 FQGNSA. This CDR3 has 15 residues. The CDR3 DNA reads TGTGCCAGCAGCGCTCGGACTAGCGGCCTCTACGAGCAGTACTTC. Translating it yields CASSARTSGLYEQYF.

The rearrangement uses TRBV6-1 and TRBJ2-1; 9 nucleotides agree with TRBD2. V dropped 0 bases and J dropped 7; count of bases not matched to a gene: 4. The CDR3 contains 15 residues. CDR1 is MNHNS, CDR2 SASEGT, per germline. The CDR3 protein is CASSEASGSGNEQFF. The CDR3 DNA sequence: TGTGCCAGCAGTGAAGCTAGCGGGAGCGGAAATGAGCAGTTCTTC.

The chain recombines TRBV13 with TRBJ2-3; D remains unclear. The germline gives CDR1 PRHDT, CDR2 FYEKMQ (reference sequence). The CDR3 covers 15 residues. With 4 bases removed from V and 2 bases from J, the gap between germline ends came to 13 bases. The CDR3 loop reads CASSSTVRLTDTQYF. Here the CDR3 DNA reads TGTGCCAGCAGCTCCACAGTACGCCTCACAGATACGCAGTATTTT.

This chain joins TRBV18 and TRBJ2-5; the D is unclear. V was clipped by 8 bases and J by 5 bases, with 6 bases between them. The CDR3 has 10 amino acids. Germline lookup yields CDR1 KGHSH and CDR2 LQKENI. The CDR3: CASPRETQYF. CDR3 nucleotides: TGTGCCAGCCCCCGGGAGACCCAGTACTTC.